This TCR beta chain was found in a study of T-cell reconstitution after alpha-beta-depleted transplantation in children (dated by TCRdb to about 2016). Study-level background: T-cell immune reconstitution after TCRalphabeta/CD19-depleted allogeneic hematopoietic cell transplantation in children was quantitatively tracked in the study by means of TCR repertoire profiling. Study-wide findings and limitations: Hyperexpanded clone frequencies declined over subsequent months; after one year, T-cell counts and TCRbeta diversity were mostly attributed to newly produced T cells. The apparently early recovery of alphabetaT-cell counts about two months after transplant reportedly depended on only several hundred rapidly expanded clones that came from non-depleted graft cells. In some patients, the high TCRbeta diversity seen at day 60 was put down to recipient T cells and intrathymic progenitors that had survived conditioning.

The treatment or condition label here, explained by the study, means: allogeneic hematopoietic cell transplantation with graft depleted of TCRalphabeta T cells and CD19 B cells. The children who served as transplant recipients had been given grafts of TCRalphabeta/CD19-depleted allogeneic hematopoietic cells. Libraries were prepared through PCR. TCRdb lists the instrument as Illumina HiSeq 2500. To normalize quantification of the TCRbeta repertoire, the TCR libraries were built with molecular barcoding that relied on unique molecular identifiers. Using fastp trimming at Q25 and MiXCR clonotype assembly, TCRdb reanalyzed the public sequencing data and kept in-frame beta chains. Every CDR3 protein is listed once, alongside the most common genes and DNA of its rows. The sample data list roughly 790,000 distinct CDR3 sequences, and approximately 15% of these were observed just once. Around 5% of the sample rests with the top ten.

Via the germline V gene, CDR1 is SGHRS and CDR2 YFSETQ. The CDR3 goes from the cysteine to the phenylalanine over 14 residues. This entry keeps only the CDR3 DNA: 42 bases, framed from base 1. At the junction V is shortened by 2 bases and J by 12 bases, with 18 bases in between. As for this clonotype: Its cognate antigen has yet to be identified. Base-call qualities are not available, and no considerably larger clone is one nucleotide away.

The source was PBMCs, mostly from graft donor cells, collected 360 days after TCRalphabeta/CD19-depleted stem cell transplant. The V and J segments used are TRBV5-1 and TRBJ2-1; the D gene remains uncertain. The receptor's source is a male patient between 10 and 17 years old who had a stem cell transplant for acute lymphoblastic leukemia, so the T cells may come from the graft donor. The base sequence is TGCGCCAGCAGCTTCCTCCATAGGCCACTTGGGCAGTTCTTC. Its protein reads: CASSFLHRPLGQFF.